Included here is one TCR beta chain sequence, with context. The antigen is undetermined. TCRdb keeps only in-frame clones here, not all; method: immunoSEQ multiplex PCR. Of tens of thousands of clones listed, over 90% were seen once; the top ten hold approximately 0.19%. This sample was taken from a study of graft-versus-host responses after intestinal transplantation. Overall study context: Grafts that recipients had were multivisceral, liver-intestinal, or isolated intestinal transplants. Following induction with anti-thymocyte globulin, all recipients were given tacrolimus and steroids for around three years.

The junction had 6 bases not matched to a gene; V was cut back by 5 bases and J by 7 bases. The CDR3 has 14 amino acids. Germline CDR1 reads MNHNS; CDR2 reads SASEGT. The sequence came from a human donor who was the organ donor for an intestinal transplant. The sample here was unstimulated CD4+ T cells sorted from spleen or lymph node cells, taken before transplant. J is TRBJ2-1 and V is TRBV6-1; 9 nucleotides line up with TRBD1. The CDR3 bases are TGTGCCAGCAGTTCCGGGACAGGGATGAATGAGCAGTTCTTC. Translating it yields CASSSGTGMNEQFF.